This T cell receptor (beta chain) derives from a study of shared clonotypes between healthy human individuals. Germline assignment: CDR1 LNHDA and CDR2 SQIVND (reference sequence). This CDR3 region has 17 residues. V shed 5 bases and J shed 0 bases, with 16 bases lying between them. Study conclusions and caveats: Naive subsets generally exceeded memory subsets in estimated richness. Clonotype sharing among donors was thought likely to change with sequencing depth.

As for this clone: Its antigen is as yet unknown.

Every donor, a Caucasian adult, lived in Nashville, Tennessee. Running of the assay took place at deep level. The assay was immunoSEQ multiplex PCR, and TCRdb's table has in-frame clones only and misses some. The sample shows 2,500,000 or so clones, around 90% of them seen only once. Sequenced sample: naive CD4+ T cells sorted from blood. Subset of the sample: CD45RA+ positively selected. The TCR sequence derives from a young man in good health. V gene TRBV19 combines with J gene TRBJ1-4; D gene unclear. CDR3 sequence reads: CASSARTFKSTNEKLFF. CDR3 sequence (DNA): TGTGCCAGTAGTGCGCGGACTTTTAAGTCAACTAATGAAAAACTGTTTTTT.